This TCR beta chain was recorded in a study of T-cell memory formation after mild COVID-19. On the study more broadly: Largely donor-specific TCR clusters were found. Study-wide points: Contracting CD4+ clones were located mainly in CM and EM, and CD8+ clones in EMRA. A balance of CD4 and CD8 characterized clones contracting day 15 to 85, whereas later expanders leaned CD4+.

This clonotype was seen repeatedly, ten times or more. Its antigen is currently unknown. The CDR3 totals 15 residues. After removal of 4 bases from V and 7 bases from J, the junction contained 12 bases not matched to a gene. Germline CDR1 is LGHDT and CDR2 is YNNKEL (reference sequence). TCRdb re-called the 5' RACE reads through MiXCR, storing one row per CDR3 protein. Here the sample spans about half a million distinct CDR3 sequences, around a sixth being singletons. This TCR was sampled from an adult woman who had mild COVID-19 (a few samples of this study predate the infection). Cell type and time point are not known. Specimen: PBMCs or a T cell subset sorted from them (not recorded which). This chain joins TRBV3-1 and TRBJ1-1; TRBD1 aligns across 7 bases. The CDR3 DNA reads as TGTGCCAGCAGCCCCGGGGGAGGGGGCTCGGTTGAAGCTTTCTTT. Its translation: CASSPGGGGSVEAFF.